Listed below are T cell receptor beta chains from one sample, sequenced in a study of Graves' ophthalmopathy and Graves' hyperthyroidism. TCRdb used MiXCR to reprocess the multiplex PCR reads, holding one entry per CDR3 protein. The sample records roughly 1.1 million distinct CDR3 sequences, less than 45% being singletons. The sample was peripheral blood or thyroid tissue (not recorded which). These receptors all come from an adult man with Graves' hyperthyroidism. CDR3s leave out the opening cysteine and the closing phenylalanine or tryptophan. Some rows have no size entry. The others give once, few or many, or a class for an expanded clone.

clone_size,v_call,cdr3_aa
few,TRBV7-9,ASSLNTGEYGYT
many,TRBV20-1,SAPAGGKENQPQH
many,TRBV5-1,ASSPRTDNTEAF
NA,TRBV7-2,ASSYSTWQGSDEQY
NA,TRBV29-1,SWAGTSIYEQY
few,TRBV6-2/TRBV6-3,ASTSPRNSYEQY
NA,TRBV6-5,ASSASRDYAPLH
once,TRBV7-2,ANSQAVARTEGYT
few,TRBV5-6,ASSRSPSGNTIY
once,TRBV2,ACSARDLGKTQY
many,TRBV19,ASRRTGKQNEKLF
many,TRBV7-3,ASSSTGANTGELF
many,TRBV19,ASSIEGMNTEAF
many,TRBV6-5,ASSYSYAPASYGYT
NA,TRBV7-6,ASSLAAGRDTQY
many,TRBV9,ASSVDEVRTEAF
many,TRBV15,ATSREGQGQH
many,TRBV9,ASSPLSGSYEQY
few,TRBV5-1,ASREWRGGTLTGANVLT
few,TRBV30,AWSVRSRGNTEAF
NA,TRBV7-8,ASSYQEGQGVEDLF